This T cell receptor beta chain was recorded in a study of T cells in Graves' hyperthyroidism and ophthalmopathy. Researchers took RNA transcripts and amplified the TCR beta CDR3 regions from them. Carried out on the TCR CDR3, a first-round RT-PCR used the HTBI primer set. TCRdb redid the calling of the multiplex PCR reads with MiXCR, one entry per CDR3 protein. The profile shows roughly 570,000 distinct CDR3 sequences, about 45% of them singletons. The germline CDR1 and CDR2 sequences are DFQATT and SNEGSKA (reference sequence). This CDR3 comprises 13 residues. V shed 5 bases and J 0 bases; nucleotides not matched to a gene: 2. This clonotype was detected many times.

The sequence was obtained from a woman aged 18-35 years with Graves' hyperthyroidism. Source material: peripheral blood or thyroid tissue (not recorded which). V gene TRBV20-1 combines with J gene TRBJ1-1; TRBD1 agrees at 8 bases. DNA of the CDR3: TGCAGTGCTCCGGACAGGGTGAACACTGAAGCTTTCTTT. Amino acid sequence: CSAPDRVNTEAFF.